One sample yielded the 20 T cell receptor beta chains listed below, sequenced in a study of blood T cell repertoires in COVID-19. Here immunoSEQ multiplex PCR was the method, and the copy in TCRdb shows in-frame clones only, minus some. The sample includes roughly 320,000 clones, around nine tenths of them seen just once. The sequenced material came from peripheral blood. The receptors were gathered from a woman aged 25 to 39 with COVID-19, enrolled during active disease.

This chain joins TRBV2 and TRBJ1-1; a weak D match, TRBD1 (6 bases). Germline CDR1 and CDR2: SNHLY and FYNNEI. The length of the CDR3 is 15 residues. Trimming shortened V by 3 bases and J by 2 bases, and 13 bases separated the two germline ends. The CDR3 DNA is TGTGCCAGCAGTGAGGGACACACGATAAACACTGAAGCTTTCTTT. It specifies CASSEGHTINTEAFF.

The V and J genes are TRBV7-2 and TRBJ1-1, with D perhaps TRBD1 (5 bases). This CDR3 is 14 amino acids long. The V and J ends lost 3 bases and 11 bases respectively, with 19 bases between them. CDR1 and CDR2 from the germline V gene are SGHTA and FQGNSA. The CDR3 region has the DNA TGTGCCAGCAGCTTGCTTACAGGTCTTAAATCGGCTTTCTTT. It codes for CASSLLTGLKSAFF.

V and J are TRBV6-6 and TRBJ1-2; the D is unclear. The V end was cut by 0 bases, the J end by 8 bases, with 10 bases between. CDR1 is MNHNY and CDR2 is SVGAGI in the germline V gene (reference sequence). This CDR3 contains 13 residues. CDR3 in amino acids: CASSYSSHRGYTF. DNA for the CDR3: TGTGCCAGCAGTTACTCGAGTCACAGAGGCTACACCTTC.

The V call is TRBV3-1 (or the pseudogene TRBV3-2), the J call TRBJ1-3, with D tentatively TRBD1 (6 bases). Germline values: CDR1 LGHDT, CDR2 YNNKEL (reference sequence). CDR3 length: 13 amino acids. Trimming took off 5 bases at V and 4 bases at J, with 9 bases between the two ends. The CDR3 DNA sequence: TGTGCCAGCAGCAGGACAGACGGAAACACCATATATTTT. Residues: CASSRTDGNTIYF.

This chain links TRBV27 with TRBJ2-1, with TRBD2 matching over 9 bases. Losses at the gene ends were 1 base for V and 7 bases for J; bases not matched to a gene: 17. This CDR3 is 19 amino acids long. Per germline, CDR1 MNHEY and CDR2 SMNVEV (reference sequence). CDR3 nucleotides: TGTGCCAGCAGTTTATGGGTGGCTAGCGGGGTCACAAAGGGGAATGAGCAGTTCTTC. This sequence encodes CASSLWVASGVTKGNEQFF.

In this sample, this clone turned up once. Sequence at one end of the junction differs from germline and may be a read error. The J gene is TRBJ2-5, the V gene TRBV7-7, with D perhaps TRBD1 (6 bases). Germline V gives CDR1 SSHAT, CDR2 FNYEAQ (reference sequence). There are 14 residues in the CDR3. CDR3 in DNA: TGTGCTAGCAGCCCGAGGGGGATTCAAGAGACCCAGTACTTC. Protein sequence: CASSPRGIQETQYF. Full variable domain (remainder filled in from reference TRBV7-7 and TRBJ2-5): GAGVSQSPRYKVTKRGQDVTLRCDPISSHATLYWYQQALGQGPEFLTYFNYEAQPDKSGLPSDRFSAERPEGSISTLTIQRTEQRDSAMYRCASSPRGIQETQYFGPGTRLLVL.

This clone came up once. The chain has TRBV19 and TRBJ1-1, with 10 nucleotides matching TRBD1. V dropped 9 bases and J dropped 2; count of bases not matched to a gene: 3. CDR3 length: 13 residues. Per germline, CDR1 LNHDA and CDR2 SQIVND (reference sequence). CDR3 bases: TGTGCCAGCAAGACAGGGGGCAACACTGAAGCTTTCTTT. Protein: CASKTGGNTEAFF.

The chain carries TRBV12-3 or TRBV12-4 and TRBJ1-4, with TRBD1 matching over 7 bases. This CDR3 is built from 13 residues. V shed 4 bases, J shed 12 bases, and the junction held 8 bases outside the gene matches. The DNA of the CDR3 is TGTGCCAGCAGTTGGGACAGACAGGAACAACTGTTTTTT. The encoded protein is CASSWDRQEQLFF.

This clone was detected once. The rearrangement uses TRBV3-1 (or the pseudogene TRBV3-2) and TRBJ1-3; 8 nucleotides match TRBD1. V lost 5 bases and J lost 0; bases outside the gene matches: 0. CDR3 size: 14 residues. Germline V gives CDR1 LGHDT, CDR2 YNNKEL (reference sequence). CDR3 nucleotides: TGTGCCAGCAGCACAGGGGGCTCTGGAAACACCATATATTTT. Its protein is CASSTGGSGNTIYF.

A word on this clone: At the DNA level, this CDR3 is encoded by other sequences in the same sample as well. This chain joins TRBV2 and TRBJ1-6, with unresolved D. Looked up from germline, CDR1 is SNHLY and CDR2 is FYNNEI. The CDR3 totals 14 residues. V was trimmed by 6 bases and J by 0 bases, leaving 6 bases between them. The CDR3 spells CASRESSYNSPLHF. The CDR3 DNA reads TGTGCCAGCAGGGAGAGCTCCTATAATTCACCCCTCCACTTT.

J is TRBJ1-5 and V is TRBV4-1; D is unresolved. V lost 1 base and J 5 bases, leaving 9 bases between the germline ends. CDR1 is MGHRA, CDR2 YSYEKL, per germline. The CDR3 is 14 residues long. The CDR3 spells CASSQGGEYQPQHF. CDR3 coding DNA: TGCGCCAGCAGCCAAGGTGGGGAGTATCAGCCCCAGCATTTT.

V is TRBV19 and J is TRBJ2-2; the match to TRBD1 covers 10 bases. CDR1 is LNHDA, CDR2 SQIVND, per germline (reference sequence). The CDR3 totals 14 residues. The junction had 0 bases not matched to a gene; V was cut back by 5 bases and J by 3 bases. CDR3 coding DNA: TGTGCCAGTAGTGACAGGGGGCACACCGGGGAGCTGTTTTTT. Its protein product is CASSDRGHTGELFF.

The V gene is TRBV5-8, the J gene TRBJ2-2; a weak D match, TRBD1 (5 bases). Germline-derived CDR1 and CDR2 are SGHTS and YDEGEE. The CDR3 is 15 residues long. V lost 0 bases to trimming and J lost 0 bases, with 6 bases between them. CDR3 in amino acids: CASSLGQSNTGELFF. Here the CDR3 DNA reads TGTGCCAGCAGCTTGGGACAGTCGAACACCGGGGAGCTGTTTTTT. Together with reference TRBV5-8 and TRBJ2-2, the CDR3 gives the full variable domain: EAGVTQSPTHLIKTRGQQATLRCSPISGHTSVYWYQQALGLGLQFLLWYDEGEERNRGNFPPRFSGRQFPNYSSELNVNALELEDSALYLCASSLGQSNTGELFFGEGSRLTVL.

This sequence joins TRBV6-2 or TRBV6-3 and TRBJ2-1, with a possible D match to TRBD2 (5 bases). Germline V gene sequence: CDR1 MNHEY, CDR2 SVGEGT. Trimming removed 4 bases from V and 10 bases from J, with 23 bases in between. CDR3 length equals 16 residues. CDR3 residues: CASSLVGSRLGGEQFF. The CDR3 nucleotides are TGTGCCAGCAGTTTAGTAGGCTCGCGCCTGGGCGGGGAGCAGTTCTTC.

V usage is TRBV7-9 and J usage is TRBJ2-1, with TRBD2 matching over 12 bases. Germline lookup yields CDR1 SEHNR and CDR2 FQNEAQ (reference sequence). V dropped 6 bases and J dropped 2; count of bases not matched to a gene: 5. CDR3 length equals 16 residues. The CDR3: CASSSTSGGPYNEQFF. The CDR3, as DNA: TGTGCCAGCAGTTCTACTAGCGGGGGGCCCTACAATGAGCAGTTCTTC.

This clone has a single count. V and J are TRBV11-3 and TRBJ2-1; D is perhaps TRBD2 (5 bases). The V gene's germline CDR1 is SGHNT and CDR2 YENEEA. V was shortened by 5 bases and J by 8 bases, with 16 bases between the two germline ends. The CDR3 is 14 amino acids. DNA for the CDR3: TGTGCCAGCAGCCGGCTTGAAATCGGGGATGAGCAGTTCTTC. As protein: CASSRLEIGDEQFF.

This chain uses TRBV4-1 with TRBJ1-5, with a tentative D call TRBD1 (6 bases). The V gene's germline CDR1 is MGHRA and CDR2 YSYEKL. The CDR3 runs to 18 residues. Trimming stripped 0 bases from V and 3 bases from J, with 18 bases between. CDR3 nucleotide sequence: TGCGCCAGCAGCCAAGATTTTAGGCAGTGGGGGCTCAATCAGCCCCAGCATTTT. This gives the protein CASSQDFRQWGLNQPQHF.

The genes are TRBV28 and TRBJ1-2; tentatively, D is TRBD1 (5 bases). V was trimmed by 4 bases and J by 8 bases, leaving 14 bases between them. Germline lookup yields CDR1 MDHEN and CDR2 SYDVKM. This CDR3 region has 13 residues. CDR3 in DNA: TGTGCCAGCAGTTCCTGGCCCCGGGGGGGCTACACCTTC. Protein sequence: CASSSWPRGGYTF.

This clone was recorded once. V gene TRBV5-1 combines with J gene TRBJ2-3; D perhaps matches TRBD2 (6 bases). Germline V CDR1 and CDR2: SGHRS, YFSETQ. V was cut by 3 bases and J by 4 bases, with 15 bases left in between. The CDR3 sequence is 15 residues long. CDR3 loop: CASSSGPGGADTQYF. The CDR3 bases are TGCGCCAGCAGCTCCGGGCCCGGAGGGGCAGATACGCAGTATTTT.

This sequence joins TRBV27 and TRBJ2-3; weak D call: TRBD1 (7 bases). V lost 6 bases to trimming and J lost 0 bases, with 10 bases between them. The CDR3 length is 14 residues. Germline V gives CDR1 MNHEY, CDR2 SMNVEV (reference sequence). CDR3 amino acids: CASSRGESTDTQYF. Written as DNA, the CDR3 is TGTGCCAGCAGCAGGGGGGAAAGCACAGATACGCAGTATTTT.